The clone carrying this TCR beta chain was recorded at least ten times. Its antigen is currently unknown. The data derive from a study of Graves' ophthalmopathy and Graves' hyperthyroidism. RNA transcripts were the template, and TCR beta CDR3 regions were amplified from them. RT-PCR with HTBI primers came first, then second-round multiplex PCR. From the multiplex PCR reads, TCRdb called clonotypes with MiXCR, one entry per CDR3 protein. The table shows over 450,000 distinct CDR3 sequences, with around 14% occurring only once. The V end was cut by 2 bases, the J end by 4 bases, with 9 bases between. The germline V gene has CDR1 SGHRS and CDR2 YFSETQ. This CDR3 is built from 13 residues. Points from the study as a whole: Detected in blood as well were most expanded thyroid clonotypes with frequency above 0.001.

The TCR comes from a woman aged 25 to 45 with Graves' ophthalmopathy. The chain combines TRBV5-1 with TRBJ2-5, with D perhaps matching TRBD2 (5 bases). Material for sequencing was blood. The CDR3 loop is CASSFEGAETQYF. The CDR3 DNA follows: TGCGCCAGCAGCTTTGAGGGAGCAGAGACCCAGTACTTC.